This is a list of T cell receptor beta chains from one sample in a study of blood T cell repertoires in COVID-19. Only in-frame clones appear in the TCRdb table, and some are missing; sequencing was by immunoSEQ multiplex PCR. The sample includes 150,000 to 200,000 clones, approximately 88% seen only once; the top ten take 4%. Input material: peripheral blood. Receptors were obtained from a woman aged 30 to 39 with acute or convalescent COVID-19. The CDR3 runs from the conserved cysteine through the conserved F or W. The D gene is left open where the match is weak. Size values are once, few and many counts, or a class for expanded clones, and some rows have none.

cdr3_nt	cdr3_aa	clone_size	j_call	v_call	d_call
TGCGCCAGCAGCCAGGTCTTGGGGCCGGGGGACATTCAGTACTTC	CASSQVLGPGDIQYF	NA	TRBJ2-4	TRBV4-1	NA
TGTGCCAGCAGCTTAGGGACAGTCGAGCAGTACTTC	CASSLGTVEQYF	few	TRBJ2-7	TRBV5-6	TRBD1
TGTGCCTGGAGTACGGGCCGGGGGGATACGCAGTATTTT	CAWSTGRGDTQYF	NA	TRBJ2-3	TRBV30	NA
TGTGCCGAACAGTCTCAGGCCTATGGCTACACCTTC	CAEQSQAYGYTF	NA	TRBJ1-2	TRBV2	NA
TGTGCCACGGCGGGACAGACTAACTATGGCTACACCTTC	CATAGQTNYGYTF	NA	TRBJ1-2	TRBV19	TRBD1
TGTGCCAGCAGCCAATACAGCAACGAGCAGTACTTC	CASSQYSNEQYF	NA	TRBJ2-7	TRBV3-1/TRBV3-2	NA
TGTGCCAGCAGACAGGGCAATGAGCAGTTCTTC	CASRQGNEQFF	NA	TRBJ2-1	TRBV6-5	NA
TGTGCCAGCAGCCAAAGGGAAGGGAGCCATGAGCAGTTCTTC	CASSQREGSHEQFF	NA	TRBJ2-1	TRBV3-1/TRBV3-2	NA
TGTGCCAGCAGCCGCTCACCAACATTCTCCTACGAGCAGTACTTC	CASSRSPTFSYEQYF	NA	TRBJ2-7	TRBV5-8	NA
TGCGCCAGCAGCCTGGGAACCGGGACAGGGGGACGCGAGCAGTACTTC	CASSLGTGTGGREQYF	NA	TRBJ2-7	TRBV5-1	TRBD1
TGTGCCAGCAGTCACACCCGACAGGGCGTCTACACCTTC	CASSHTRQGVYTF	once	TRBJ1-2	TRBV6-5	TRBD1
TGTGCCAGTAGCCTCTCCCCGCGGGGAGACTACTACAATGAGCAGTTCTTC	CASSLSPRGDYYNEQFF	NA	TRBJ2-1	TRBV19	NA
TGTGCCAGCAGCTCCCGGGTCCCTAATGAGCAGTTCTTC	CASSSRVPNEQFF	NA	TRBJ2-1	TRBV5-5	NA
TGCGCCAGCAGCTTGTCAATGCAGGGAAATTCACCCCTCCACTTT	CASSLSMQGNSPLHF	NA	TRBJ1-6	TRBV5-1	NA
TGCGCCAGCAGCCAAGATATTATTTACGGGAAGCCCCAGCATTTT	CASSQDIIYGKPQHF	NA	TRBJ1-5	TRBV4-1	NA
TGTGCCAGCAGCCCAAGGGGAACTGGGGCCAACGTCCTGACTTTC	CASSPRGTGANVLTF	NA	TRBJ2-6	TRBV9	NA
TGTGCCAGCTATTCTGTGAACACTGAAGCTTTCTTT	CASYSVNTEAFF	NA	TRBJ1-1	TRBV2	NA
TGCAGCGTTGTGGTGTCTAGCGGTCCCTACGAGCAGTACTTC	CSVVVSSGPYEQYF	NA	TRBJ2-7	TRBV29-1	TRBD2
TGTGCCAGCAGCTTAGTTAGGGGCTCTGAAGCTTTCTTT	CASSLVRGSEAFF	NA	TRBJ1-1	TRBV11-2	NA
TGCAGCGTCTCAGGGGGCGGAAATCAGCCCCAGCATTTT	CSVSGGGNQPQHF	NA	TRBJ1-5	TRBV29-1	TRBD1
TGTGCCAGCAGCCCAAGCCTAACAGGGACCAAAGAGACCCAGTACTTC	CASSPSLTGTKETQYF	NA	TRBJ2-5	TRBV7-9	NA
TGTGCCAGCAGCCCTGGAGACTATAGCAATCAGCCCCAGCATTTT	CASSPGDYSNQPQHF	NA	TRBJ1-5	TRBV3-1/TRBV3-2	NA
TGTGCCAGTAGTTCCGGACAGAGTAAGGCTGGAAACACCATATATTTT	CASSSGQSKAGNTIYF	NA	TRBJ1-3	TRBV19	NA
TGTGCCAGTAGTTCTATCGGAGCTGGCTACACCTTC	CASSSIGAGYTF	NA	TRBJ1-2	TRBV19	NA
TGTGCCAGCAGTGACGGCTACACTGAAGCTTTCTTT	CASSDGYTEAFF	NA	TRBJ1-1	TRBV6-4	NA
TGCGCCAGCAGCTTGGGAGCTAACTATGGCTACACCTTC	CASSLGANYGYTF	few	TRBJ1-2	TRBV5-1	NA